Listed below are T cell receptor beta chains from one sample, sequenced in a study of tumor-infiltrating lymphocytes in localized non-small cell lung cancer. The method was immunoSEQ multiplex PCR; TCRdb's version includes in-frame clones alone and lacks a portion of them. Of 25,000 to 30,000 clones listed, over 75% are singletons. Specimen: lung tumor tissue. All receptors come from a human donor with non-small cell lung cancer. Both conserved end residues are part of each CDR3. A D gene is named only where the DNA matches it firmly. Size is stated for part of the rows, as once, few or many counts, or as a class when the clone is expanded.

size,J,D,V,length,DNA,CDR3
once,TRBJ1-1,NA,TRBV9,17,TGTGCCAGCAGCGTAGCTCCGAGCCCGGGACACCTGGATGTCGCTTTCTTT,CASSVAPSPGHLDVAFF
NA,TRBJ1-5,NA,TRBV6-1,13,TGTGCCAGCACCTACCTTGGGGAACAGCCCCAGCATTTT,CASTYLGEQPQHF
few,TRBJ1-6,NA,TRBV4-3,14,TGCGCCAGCAGCCAGGAGGGATATAATTCACCCCTCCACTTT,CASSQEGYNSPLHF
NA,TRBJ2-5,NA,TRBV11-2,15,TGTGCCAGCAGCTTATGGCCTAGCTCTCAAGAGACCCAGTACTTC,CASSLWPSSQETQYF
once,TRBJ2-5,NA,TRBV14,11,TGTGCCAGCAGCCAAGTACAGACCCAGTACTTC,CASSQVQTQYF
NA,TRBJ2-3,NA,TRBV9,15,TGTGCCAGCAGCGTAGAAGGAATTAGCACAGATACGCAGTATTTT,CASSVEGISTDTQYF
NA,TRBJ1-2,NA,TRBV9,14,TGTGCCAGCAGCGTAGATCGGGGTCACTATGGCTACACCTTC,CASSVDRGHYGYTF
NA,TRBJ2-7,NA,TRBV27,14,TGTGCCAGCAGCCCGTCCGGGTACTCCTACGAGCAGTACTTC,CASSPSGYSYEQYF
medium-sized,TRBJ1-2,NA,TRBV18,12,TGTGCCAGCTCACAGGATTTATATGGCTACACCTTC,CASSQDLYGYTF
NA,TRBJ1-5,TRBD1,TRBV2,15,TGTGCCAGCAGTGATGGCAGGGGGCTAGGGCAGCCCCAGCATTTT,CASSDGRGLGQPQHF
NA,TRBJ1-4,NA,TRBV30,16,TGTGCCTGGAGCCCAGACTCCTGGGGAACTAATGAAAAACTGTTTTTT,CAWSPDSWGTNEKLFF
NA,TRBJ1-1,NA,TRBV5-1,14,TGCGCCAGCAGCTTGGGAGGCCTGCTCACTGAAGCTTTCTTT,CASSLGGLLTEAFF
NA,TRBJ2-1,TRBD2,TRBV10-3,16,TGTGCCATCAGTGTAAATCCGGGACTAGGATCCGTCGAGCAGTTCTTC,CAISVNPGLGSVEQFF
NA,TRBJ2-1,NA,TRBV6-1,13,TGTGCCAGCACGACGGACTCCTACAATGAGCAGTTCTTC,CASTTDSYNEQFF
NA,TRBJ1-4,NA,TRBV15,12,TGTGCCACCAGCAGAGTAGCTGAAAAACTGTTTTTT,CATSRVAEKLFF
NA,TRBJ1-2,NA,TRBV13,14,TGTGCCAGCAGAGATACAGTGGCTAACTATGGCTACACCTTC,CASRDTVANYGYTF
NA,TRBJ2-7,NA,TRBV6-5,13,TGTGCCAGCAGACCCCCGGGTTTTTACGAGCAGTACTTC,CASRPPGFYEQYF
NA,TRBJ2-2,TRBD1,TRBV6-1,15,TGTGCCAGCAGGGGGGACAGGAGAGACACCGGGGAGCTGTTTTTT,CASRGDRRDTGELFF